A single sample is the source of the 16 T cell receptor beta chains below, sequenced in a study of T cells in Graves' hyperthyroidism and ophthalmopathy. The TCR beta CDR3 regions underwent amplification using RNA transcripts as the source. The HTBI set primed first-round TCR CDR3 RT-PCR. TCRdb reprocessed the multiplex PCR reads with MiXCR, giving one entry per CDR3 protein. The table has approximately 370,000 distinct CDR3 sequences, roughly a sixth seen once. The sequenced sample consisted of blood. Receptors were obtained from a woman in her thirties with Graves' hyperthyroidism that later progressed to Graves' ophthalmopathy.

This clonotype showed up many times. CDR3 coding DNA: TGTGCCAGCAGCCAAGTGGGAATCGCCTACGAGCAGTACTTC. Translating it yields CASSQVGIAYEQYF. The chain combines TRBV3-1 with TRBJ2-7, with D unclear. The CDR3 length is 14 residues. The V gene's germline CDR1 is LGHDT and CDR2 YNNKEL (reference sequence). V was cut by 1 base and J by 2 bases, with 9 bases left in between.

The V gene is TRBV20-1, the J gene TRBJ2-7, with D possibly TRBD1 on 5 matching bases. Trimming cost V 3 bases and J 0 bases, with 18 bases left between them. The length of the CDR3 is 16 residues. The germline V gene has CDR1 DFQATT and CDR2 SNEGSKA (reference sequence). This chain's CDR3 is CSARDPRGGHSYEQYF. Here the CDR3 DNA reads TGCAGTGCTAGGGACCCAAGGGGCGGACACTCCTACGAGCAGTACTTC.

This clonotype was seen ten or more times. The rearrangement joins TRBV11-2 to TRBJ2-7; D unclear. CDR3 size: 12 residues. The germline gives CDR1 SGHAT, CDR2 FQNNGV. Trimming cost V 5 bases and J 1 base, with 6 bases left between them. The CDR3 protein is CASSARSYEQYF. In DNA, the CDR3 is TGTGCCAGCAGCGCCCGTTCCTACGAGCAGTACTTC.

The CDR3 is CASSLSAGDRGTPLHF. The CDR3 DNA sequence: TGTGCCAGCAGCTTATCAGCGGGGGACAGGGGTACACCCCTCCACTTT. The chain has TRBV11-2 and TRBJ1-6, with 10 bases that match TRBD1. The CDR3 length is 16 residues. CDR1 is SGHAT, CDR2 FQNNGV, per germline. Unmatched junction bases numbered 9, after V lost 2 bases and J lost 11 bases.

This clonotype was recorded at least ten times. The chain combines TRBV6-2 or TRBV6-3 with TRBJ2-7; D call uncertain. Germline values: CDR1 MNHEY, CDR2 SVGEGT. Trimming removed 0 bases at V and 5 bases at J, with 5 bases between. The CDR3 consists of 12 residues. The CDR3 nucleotides read TGTGCCAGCAGTTACTCAGTGAACGAGCAGTACTTC. It encodes CASSYSVNEQYF.

The chain joins TRBV7-2 to TRBJ2-3; D unclear. The CDR3 loop spans 15 amino acids. Germline loops: CDR1 SGHTA, CDR2 FQGNSA. Trimming removed 4 bases at V and 0 bases at J, with 11 bases between. CDR3 DNA sequence: TGTGCCAGCAGCTCTTACGGTGCTAGCACAGATACGCAGTATTTT. Residues: CASSSYGASTDTQYF.

This clonotype was observed at least ten times. The chain recombines TRBV6-5 with TRBJ2-1; 7 bases align to TRBD1. CDR3 length equals 16 residues. J gave up 9 bases and V 4 bases, and 15 bases lay outside the gene matches. Germline-derived CDR1 and CDR2 are MNHEY and SVGAGI. The CDR3 DNA sequence: TGTGCCAGCAGTTTCTCGGACAGGCCCCGCAGGGGTGAGCAGTTCTTC. It yields the protein CASSFSDRPRRGEQFF.

Many counts were recorded for this clonotype. This rearrangement joins TRBV27 to TRBJ2-7; no definite D call. V lost 5 bases, J lost 2 bases, and 7 bases lay in between. Germline CDR1 MNHEY, CDR2 SMNVEV (reference sequence). This CDR3 comprises 12 residues. Written as DNA, the CDR3 is TGTGCCAGCAGTAAAAACCCCTACGAGCAGTACTTC. Amino acid sequence: CASSKNPYEQYF.

The sample holds many counts of this clonotype. The J gene is TRBJ2-3, the V gene TRBV7-9; D remains unclear. The CDR3 runs to 12 residues. V lost 6 bases and J lost 5, with 9 bases in between. Germline V gives CDR1 SEHNR, CDR2 FQNEAQ (reference sequence). The CDR3 region has the DNA TGTGCCAGCAGGTTCAGGAAAGATACGCAGTATTTT. Translated: CASRFRKDTQYF.

This clonotype was seen a few times. V is TRBV29-1 and J is TRBJ2-5; D remains unclear. The V end lost 2 bases, the J end lost 3 bases, and 10 bases lay between the germline ends. The CDR3 runs 13 residues. Germline V gene data show CDR1 as SQVTM and CDR2 as ANQGSEA. The CDR3 loop reads CSVETRRKETQYF. In DNA, the CDR3 is TGCAGCGTTGAAACCCGCAGAAAAGAGACCCAGTACTTC.

This clonotype was picked up many times. The rearrangement uses TRBV11-2 and TRBJ1-2; no clear D. This CDR3 spans 13 amino acids. Trimming cost V 3 bases and J 2 bases, with 7 bases left between them. The V gene's germline CDR1 is SGHAT and CDR2 FQNNGV. CDR3: CASSFAENYGYTF. The CDR3 DNA reads TGTGCCAGCAGCTTTGCAGAGAACTATGGCTACACCTTC.

This rearrangement joins TRBV5-1 to TRBJ2-5; D is unclear. V lost 3 bases and J 1 base, leaving 13 bases between the germline ends. The CDR3 contains 15 residues. Germline-derived CDR1 and CDR2 are SGHRS and YFSETQ. The chain's CDR3 is CASSWGGSAQETQYF. CDR3 coding DNA: TGCGCCAGCAGCTGGGGTGGGTCGGCCCAAGAGACCCAGTACTTC.

This clonotype was picked up a small number of times. The rearrangement links TRBV30 to TRBJ2-6, with D maybe TRBD1 (6 bases). The CDR3 is made up of 16 amino acids. CDR1 and CDR2 from the germline V gene are GTSNPN and SVGIG (reference sequence). The V end was cut by 3 bases, the J end by 2 bases, with 14 bases between. The CDR3 here is CAWRNRDGTGANVLTF. CDR3 in DNA: TGTGCCTGGAGAAACAGGGACGGGACTGGGGCCAACGTCCTGACTTTC.

This clonotype was recorded only once. This chain joins TRBV6-1 and TRBJ2-7; TRBD2 matches at 10 bases. CDR1 is MNHNS and CDR2 is SASEGT in the germline V gene. V was pared by 6 bases and J by 6 bases, with 8 bases of the junction left unmatched. The length of the CDR3 is 14 residues. CDR3 protein: CASRNSGGPFEQYF. DNA for the CDR3: TGTGCCAGCAGAAATAGCGGGGGGCCTTTCGAGCAGTACTTC.

In its sample, this clonotype was seen a few times. The rearrangement uses TRBV5-5 and TRBJ2-7, with 7 bases identical to TRBD2. Germline V gives CDR1 SGHKS, CDR2 YYEKEE (reference sequence). The junction had 11 bases not matched to a gene; V was cut back by 2 bases and J by 0 bases. CDR3 size: 17 residues. The CDR3, as DNA: TGTGCCAGCAGCTTTGATCAGCGGGGAATAAGCTCCTACGAGCAGTACTTC. This encodes CASSFDQRGISSYEQYF.

This clonotype was observed a few times. The rearrangement links TRBV9 to TRBJ2-2, with unresolved D. The CDR3 consists of 14 residues. Per the germline V gene, CDR1 is SGDLS and CDR2 is YYNGEE. The V and J ends lost 2 bases and 1 base respectively, with 6 bases between them. Written as DNA, the CDR3 is TGTGCCAGCAGCGTTGACCTGAACACCGGGGAGCTGTTTTTT. This codes for CASSVDLNTGELFF.